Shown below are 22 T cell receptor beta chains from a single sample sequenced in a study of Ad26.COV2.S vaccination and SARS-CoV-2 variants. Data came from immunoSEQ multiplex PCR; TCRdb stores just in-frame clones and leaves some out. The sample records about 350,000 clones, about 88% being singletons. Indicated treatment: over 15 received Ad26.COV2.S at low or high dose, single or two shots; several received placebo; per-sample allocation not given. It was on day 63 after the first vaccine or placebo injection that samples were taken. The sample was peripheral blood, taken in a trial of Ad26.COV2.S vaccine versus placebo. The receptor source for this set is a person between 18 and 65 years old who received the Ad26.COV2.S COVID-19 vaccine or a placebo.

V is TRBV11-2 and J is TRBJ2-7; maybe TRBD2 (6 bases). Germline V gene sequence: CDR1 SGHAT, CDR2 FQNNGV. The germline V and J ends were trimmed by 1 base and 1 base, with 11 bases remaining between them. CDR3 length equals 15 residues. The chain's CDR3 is CASSLVNGGSYEQYF. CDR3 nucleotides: TGTGCCAGCAGCTTAGTGAACGGGGGTTCCTACGAGCAGTACTTC.

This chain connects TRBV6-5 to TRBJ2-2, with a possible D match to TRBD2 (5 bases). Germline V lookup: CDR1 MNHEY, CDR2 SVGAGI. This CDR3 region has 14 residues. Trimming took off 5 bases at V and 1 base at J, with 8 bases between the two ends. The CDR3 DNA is TGTGCCAGCAGTCCGGCGGGGAACACCGGGGAGCTGTTTTTT. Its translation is CASSPAGNTGELFF.

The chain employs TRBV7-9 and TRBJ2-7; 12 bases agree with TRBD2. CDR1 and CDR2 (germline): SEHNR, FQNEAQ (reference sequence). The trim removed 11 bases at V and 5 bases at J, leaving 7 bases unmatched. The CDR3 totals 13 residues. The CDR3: CAGGASGRDEQYF. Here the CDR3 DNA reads TGTGCCGGGGGGGCTAGCGGGAGGGACGAGCAGTACTTC.

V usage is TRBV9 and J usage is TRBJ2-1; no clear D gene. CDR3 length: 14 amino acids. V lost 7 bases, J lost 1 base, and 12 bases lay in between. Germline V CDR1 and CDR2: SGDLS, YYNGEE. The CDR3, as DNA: TGTGCCAGCGTCGTAGTCGGTTCCTACAATGAGCAGTTCTTC. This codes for CASVVVGSYNEQFF.

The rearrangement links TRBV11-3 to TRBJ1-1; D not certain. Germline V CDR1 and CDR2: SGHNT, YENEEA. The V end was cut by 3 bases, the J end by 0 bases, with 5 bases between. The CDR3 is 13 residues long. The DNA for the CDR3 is TGTGCCAGCAGCTTCACGGTGAACACTGAAGCTTTCTTT. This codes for CASSFTVNTEAFF.

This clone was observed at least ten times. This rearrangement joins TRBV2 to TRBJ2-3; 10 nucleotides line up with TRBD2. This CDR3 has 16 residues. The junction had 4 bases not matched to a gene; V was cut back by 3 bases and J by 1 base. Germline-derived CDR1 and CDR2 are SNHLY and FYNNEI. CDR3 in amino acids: CASSDLLAGGTDTQYF. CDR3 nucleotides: TGTGCCAGCAGTGATCTGCTAGCGGGAGGCACAGATACGCAGTATTTT.

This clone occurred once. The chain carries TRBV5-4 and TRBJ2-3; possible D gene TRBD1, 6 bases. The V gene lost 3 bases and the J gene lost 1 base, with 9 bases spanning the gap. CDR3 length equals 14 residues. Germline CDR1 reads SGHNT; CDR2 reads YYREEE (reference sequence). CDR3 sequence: CASSSRTGTDTQYF. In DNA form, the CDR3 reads TGTGCCAGCAGCTCCCGGACAGGCACAGATACGCAGTATTTT.

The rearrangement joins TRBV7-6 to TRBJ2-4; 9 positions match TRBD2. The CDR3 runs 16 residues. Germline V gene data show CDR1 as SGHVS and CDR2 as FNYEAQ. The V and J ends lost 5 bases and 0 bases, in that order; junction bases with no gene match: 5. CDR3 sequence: CASSPILAGAKNIQYF. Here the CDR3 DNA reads TGTGCCAGCAGCCCAATACTAGCGGGAGCCAAAAACATTCAGTACTTC.

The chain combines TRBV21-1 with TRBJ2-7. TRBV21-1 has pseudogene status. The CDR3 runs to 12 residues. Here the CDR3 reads CASSKQGREQYF. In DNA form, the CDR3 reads TGTGCCAGCAGCAAACAGGGACGCGAGCAGTACTTC.

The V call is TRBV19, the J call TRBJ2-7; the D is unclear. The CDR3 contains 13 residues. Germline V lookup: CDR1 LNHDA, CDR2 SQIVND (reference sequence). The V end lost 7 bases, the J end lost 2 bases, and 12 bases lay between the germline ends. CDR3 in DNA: TGTGCCAGTACTGGGTCTGAGACCTACGAGCAGTACTTC. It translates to CASTGSETYEQYF.

The CDR3 DNA reads TGTGCCACCAGTGATTGGACTAGCGGGACGAATGAGCAGTTCTTC. This translates into CATSDWTSGTNEQFF. The rearrangement links TRBV24-1 to TRBJ2-1; TRBD2 aligns across 12 bases. Trimming at V came to 2 bases and at J to 7 bases, leaving 2 bases not matched to a gene. This CDR3 contains 15 residues. The germline gives CDR1 KGHDR, CDR2 SFDVKD.

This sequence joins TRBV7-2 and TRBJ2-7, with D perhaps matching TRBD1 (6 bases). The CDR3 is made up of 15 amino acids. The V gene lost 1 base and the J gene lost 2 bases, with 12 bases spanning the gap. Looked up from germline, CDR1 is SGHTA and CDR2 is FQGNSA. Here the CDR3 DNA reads TGTGCCAGCAGCTTAGAGTGGCAGGGGACCTACGAGCAGTACTTC. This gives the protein CASSLEWQGTYEQYF.

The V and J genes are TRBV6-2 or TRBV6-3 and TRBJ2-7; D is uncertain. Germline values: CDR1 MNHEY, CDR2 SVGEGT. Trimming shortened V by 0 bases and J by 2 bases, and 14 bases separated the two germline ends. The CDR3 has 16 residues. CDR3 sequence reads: CASSYSRLGIPYEQYF. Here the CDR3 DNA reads TGTGCCAGCAGTTACTCGCGACTGGGTATCCCCTACGAGCAGTACTTC.

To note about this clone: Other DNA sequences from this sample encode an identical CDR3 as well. The CDR3 here is CASSLGQGGYEQYF. The CDR3 DNA follows: TGCGCCAGCAGCTTGGGTCAGGGGGGCTACGAGCAGTACTTC. The V call is TRBV5-1, the J call TRBJ2-7; D may be TRBD1 (7 bases). Germline CDR1 reads SGHRS; CDR2 reads YFSETQ. Trimming cost V 0 bases and J 3 bases, with 10 bases left between them. The CDR3 extends over 14 amino acids.

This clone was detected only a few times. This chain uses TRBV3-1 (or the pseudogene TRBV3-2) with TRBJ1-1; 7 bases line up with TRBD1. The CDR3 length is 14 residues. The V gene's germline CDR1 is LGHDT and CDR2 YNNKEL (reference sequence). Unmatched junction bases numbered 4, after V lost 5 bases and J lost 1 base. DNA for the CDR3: TGTGCCAGCAGCTCTCGGACAGGGAACACTGAAGCTTTCTTT. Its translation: CASSSRTGNTEAFF.

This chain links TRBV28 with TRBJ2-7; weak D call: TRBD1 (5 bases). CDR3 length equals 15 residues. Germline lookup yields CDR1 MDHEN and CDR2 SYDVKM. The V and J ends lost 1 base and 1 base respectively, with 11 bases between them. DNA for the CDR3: TGTGCCAGCAGTTTATCCCCAGGGTCATCCTACGAGCAGTACTTC. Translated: CASSLSPGSSYEQYF. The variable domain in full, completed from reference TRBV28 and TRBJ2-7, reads DVKVTQSSRYLVKRTGEKVFLECVQDMDHENMFWYRQDPGLGLRLIYFSYDVKMKEKGDIPEGYSVSREKKERFSLILESASTNQTSMYLCASSLSPGSSYEQYFGPGTRLTVT.

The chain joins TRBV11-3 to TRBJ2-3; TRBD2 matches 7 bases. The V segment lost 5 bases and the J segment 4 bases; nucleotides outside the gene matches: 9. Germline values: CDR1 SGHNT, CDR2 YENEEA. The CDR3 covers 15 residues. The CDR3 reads CASSPAGIGSDTQYF. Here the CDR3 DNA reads TGTGCCAGCAGCCCAGCGGGGATAGGCTCAGATACGCAGTATTTT.

The CDR3, as DNA: TGTGCCAGCAGTGACCTACCGTGGCGGGGGGTGCAAGATACGCAGTATTTT. It translates to CASSDLPWRGVQDTQYF. V usage is TRBV2 and J usage is TRBJ2-3; 8 bases align to TRBD2. Losses at the gene ends were 3 bases for V and 5 bases for J; bases not matched to a gene: 13. In germline, CDR1 is SNHLY, CDR2 FYNNEI. The CDR3 has 17 residues.

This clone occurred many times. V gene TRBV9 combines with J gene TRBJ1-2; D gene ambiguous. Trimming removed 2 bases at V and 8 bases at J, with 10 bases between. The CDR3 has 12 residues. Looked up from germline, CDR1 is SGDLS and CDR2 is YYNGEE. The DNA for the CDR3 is TGTGCCAGCAGCGTTCGCGGACGGGGCTACACCTTC. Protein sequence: CASSVRGRGYTF.

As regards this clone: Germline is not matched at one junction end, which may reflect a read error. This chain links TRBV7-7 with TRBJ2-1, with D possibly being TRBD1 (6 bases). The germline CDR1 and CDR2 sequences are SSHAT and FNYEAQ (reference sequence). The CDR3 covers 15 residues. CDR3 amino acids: CASSPQGSSYNEQFF. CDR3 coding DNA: TGTGCTAGCAGCCCACAGGGTTCGTCCTACAATGAGCAGTTCTTC.

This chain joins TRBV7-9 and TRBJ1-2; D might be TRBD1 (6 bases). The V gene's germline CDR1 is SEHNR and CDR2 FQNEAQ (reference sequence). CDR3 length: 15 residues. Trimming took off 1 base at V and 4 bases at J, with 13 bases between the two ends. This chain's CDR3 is CASSLEQQGLYGYTF. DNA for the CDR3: TGTGCCAGCAGCTTAGAGCAACAGGGCCTCTATGGCTACACCTTC.

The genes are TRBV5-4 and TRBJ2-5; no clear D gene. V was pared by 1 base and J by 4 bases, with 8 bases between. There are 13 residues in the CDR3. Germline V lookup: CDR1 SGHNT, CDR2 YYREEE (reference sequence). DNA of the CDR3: TGTGCCAGCAGCTTGTTACTCGGAGAGACCCAGTACTTC. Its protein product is CASSLLLGETQYF.